These 8 T cell receptor beta chains originate from one sample sequenced in a study of metastatic and nonmetastatic thyroid tumors. Ahead of thyroid surgery, no patient had received treatment of any kind. Through MiXCR, TCRdb re-clonotyped the PCR reads. The sample records 15,000 to 19,000 clones, 3.5% to 4.5% being singletons. Source material: tumor tissue. The source is a female donor with papillary thyroid cancer or a benign thyroid nodule (not recorded which). Some clones in this sample may be carry-over from other donors' samples.

V and J are TRBV28 and TRBJ2-1, with a weak D call TRBD2 (6 bases). CDR3 length: 17 amino acids. Trimming took off 3 bases at V and 5 bases at J, with 20 bases between the two ends. The germline V gene encodes CDR1 MDHEN and CDR2 SYDVKM. The CDR3 DNA reads TGTGCCAGCAGTTTTTTGGGAGGACATTACAGGAACAATGAGCAGTTCTTC. Residues: CASSFLGGHYRNNEQFF.

This clone was observed a few times. The CDR3 nucleotides are TGTGCCAGCCGAGAGGTTGGGGTTTACAATGAGCAGTTCTTC. Residues: CASREVGVYNEQFF. The rearrangement links TRBV6-1 to TRBJ2-1, with unresolved D. Deletions cut 8 bases from V and 4 bases from J, with 15 bases between. CDR1 and CDR2 (germline): MNHNS, SASEGT. The length of the CDR3 is 14 residues.

J is TRBJ2-3 and V is TRBV3-1, with D hard to call. The V end lost 1 base, the J end lost 2 bases, and 7 bases lay between the germline ends. This CDR3 has 14 residues. Germline loops: CDR1 LGHDT, CDR2 YNNKEL (reference sequence). The CDR3 here is CASSQGRTTDTQYF. CDR3 bases: TGTGCCAGCAGCCAAGGACGGACCACAGATACGCAGTATTTT.

This clone qualifies as medium-sized. The V and J genes are TRBV27 and TRBJ1-2; TRBD1 agrees at 7 bases. The CDR3 totals 16 residues. CDR1 is MNHEY, CDR2 SMNVEV, per germline (reference sequence). J gave up 2 bases and V 4 bases, and 10 bases lay outside the gene matches. CDR3 in DNA: TGTGCCAGCAGTTCCCATGAGACAGGGCGAAACTATGGCTACACCTTC. Translated, it gives CASSSHETGRNYGYTF.

This clone has just a few counts. The chain has TRBV28 and TRBJ2-3, with 8 bases fitting TRBD2. Trimming removed 6 bases from V and 7 bases from J; junction bases left unmatched: 18. The CDR3 runs 17 residues. CDR1 MDHEN and CDR2 SYDVKM come from the germline V gene. Here the CDR3 reads CASSTLGGSGKRYTQYF. In DNA, the CDR3 is TGTGCCAGCAGCACATTGGGGGGTAGCGGGAAACGATATACGCAGTATTTT.

This clone has just a few counts. The V and J genes are TRBV9 and TRBJ1-6; perhaps TRBD1 as D (6 bases). The CDR3 totals 16 residues. V dropped 3 bases and J dropped 8 bases, with 18 bases sitting between them. Germline assignment: CDR1 SGDLS and CDR2 YYNGEE. CDR3 sequence (DNA): TGTGCCAGCAGCGCCGGTGGCAGGGGCCGGGATTCACCCCTCCACTTT. Its translation is CASSAGGRGRDSPLHF.

This clone was found a few times. The V call is TRBV15, the J call TRBJ1-5; no clear D gene. The CDR3 is 14 residues long. CDR1 and CDR2 (germline): LNHNV, YYDKDF (reference sequence). The germline V and J ends were trimmed by 5 bases and 0 bases, with 8 bases remaining between them. The CDR3 DNA reads TGTGCCACCAGCGGGAATACTAGCAATCAGCCCCAGCATTTT. Translated, it gives CATSGNTSNQPQHF.

This clone was observed a few times. This chain connects TRBV7-6 to TRBJ1-1; 7 bases align to TRBD1. The V gene's germline CDR1 is SGHVS and CDR2 FNYEAQ. The V segment lost 5 bases and the J segment 7 bases; nucleotides outside the gene matches: 7. The CDR3 is made up of 13 amino acids. The DNA for the CDR3 is TGTGCCAGCAGCCCCCGGGGGGACAGTGAAGCTTTCTTT. Protein product: CASSPRGDSEAFF.